This T cell receptor (beta chain) was sequenced for a study of HIV-infected patients and healthy controls. This clonotype was seen only a few times. MiXCR was run by TCRdb on the 5' RACE reads, yielding one entry per CDR3 protein. The sample lists roughly 20,000 distinct CDR3 sequences; about 15% were seen once. CDR3 length: 14 amino acids. V dropped 6 bases and J dropped 4 bases, with 15 bases sitting between them. Germline V gives CDR1 MNHEY, CDR2 SVGEGT. The chain couples TRBV6-2 or TRBV6-3 to TRBJ1-2; D uncertain. The sample was CD8+ T cells from blood. This receptor was identified in a human donor in good health. The CDR3 sequence is CASRFIAAGYGYTF. CDR3 sequence (DNA): TGTGCCAGCAGATTCATCGCGGCAGGCTATGGCTACACCTTC.